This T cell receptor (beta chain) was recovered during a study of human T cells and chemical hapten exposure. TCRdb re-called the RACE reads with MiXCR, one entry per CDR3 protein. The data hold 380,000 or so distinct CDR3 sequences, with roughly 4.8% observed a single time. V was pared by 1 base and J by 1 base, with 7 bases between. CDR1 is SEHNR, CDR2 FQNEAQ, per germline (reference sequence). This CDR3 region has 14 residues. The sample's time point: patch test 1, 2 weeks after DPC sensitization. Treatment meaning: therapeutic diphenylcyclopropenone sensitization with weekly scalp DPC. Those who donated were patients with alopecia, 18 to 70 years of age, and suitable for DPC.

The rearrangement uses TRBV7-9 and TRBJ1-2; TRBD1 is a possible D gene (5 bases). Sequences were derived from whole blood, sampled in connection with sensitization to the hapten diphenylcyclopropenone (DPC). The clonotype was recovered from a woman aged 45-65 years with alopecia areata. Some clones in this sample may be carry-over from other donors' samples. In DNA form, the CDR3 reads TGTGCCAGCAGCTTAGGACAGATTAACTATGGCTACACCTTC. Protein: CASSLGQINYGYTF.